A selection of T cell receptor beta chains follows, all from one sample in a study of early T cells in non-severe SARS-CoV-2 infection. TCRdb re-called the 5' RACE reads through MiXCR, storing one row per CDR3 protein. The sample shows around 76,000 distinct CDR3 sequences, about 10% of them seen only once. The sequencing input was whole blood. Source of these receptors: an adult who was a healthcare worker with PCR-confirmed SARS-CoV-2 infection or an uninfected control (not recorded which). Both conserved end residues are part of each CDR3. Each record gives: V gene, J gene, D gene, clone size, CDR3 DNA, CDR3 protein. A D gene is named only where the DNA matches it firmly. Size values are once, few and many counts, or a class for expanded clones, and some rows have none.

TRBV20-1	TRBJ2-1	TRBD1	once	TGCAGTGCTAACAGGGGGAGCTACAATGAGCAGTTCTTC	CSANRGSYNEQFF
TRBV4-2	TRBJ1-6	TRBD1	many	TGTGCCAGCAGCCATGGGACAGGCGACTCACCCCTCCACTTT	CASSHGTGDSPLHF
TRBV3-1	TRBJ1-6	-	-	TGTGCCAGCAGCCCGGGGGGCAGGAATTCACCCCTCCACTTT	CASSPGGRNSPLHF
TRBV10-1	TRBJ2-7	-	many	TGCGCCAGCAGCGAGGATTTGGCATCATCCTACGAGCAGTACTTC	CASSEDLASSYEQYF
TRBV6-2/TRBV6-3	TRBJ2-7	-	few	TGTGCCAGCAGACCGAATCGTGTTGGGATCCCAGGGGAGCAGTACTTC	CASRPNRVGIPGEQYF
TRBV29-1	TRBJ2-3	TRBD1	-	TGCAGCGTTGACTTGGGGGACAGGGGAACAGATACGCAGTATTTT	CSVDLGDRGTDTQYF
TRBV27	TRBJ2-7	-	many	TGTGCCAGCAGTCCCAAGGGGTTGTGGTACGAGCAGTACTTC	CASSPKGLWYEQYF
TRBV29-1	TRBJ2-4	-	many	TGCAGCGTTGAGGCCAAAAACATTCAGTACTTC	CSVEAKNIQYF
TRBV6-1	TRBJ2-2	-	few	TGTGCCAGCAGTGAACCTTACACCGGGGAGCTGTTTTTT	CASSEPYTGELFF
TRBV5-4	TRBJ1-2	TRBD1	few	TGTGCCAGCAGCTTGGGGGGACAGGGGCATGGCTACACCTTC	CASSLGGQGHGYTF
TRBV2	TRBJ1-2	-	many	TGTGCCACCCTGACCGATGATGAGGGCTACACCTTC	CATLTDDEGYTF
TRBV9	TRBJ2-2	TRBD2	few	TGTGCCAGCAGCGTAGGATGGCGGGGGGACACCGGGGAGCTGTTTTTT	CASSVGWRGDTGELFF
TRBV4-3	TRBJ1-2	-	few	TGCGCCAGCAGCCAAGAGGGAAGGGCACGGGGTGGCTACACCTTC	CASSQEGRARGGYTF
TRBV6-2/TRBV6-3	TRBJ1-1	-	many	TGTGCCAGCAGTTATAGGGCCCGGGGCGACACTGAAGCTTTCTTT	CASSYRARGDTEAFF
TRBV12-3/TRBV12-4	TRBJ2-1	TRBD1	-	TGTGCCAGCAGTTTCGAGGGGGCGGGTGAGCAGTTCTTC	CASSFEGAGEQFF
TRBV6-2/TRBV6-3	TRBJ2-2	TRBD2	many	TGTGCCAGCAGTCCCAGCGGGGTCAGCACCGGGGAGCTGTTTTTT	CASSPSGVSTGELFF
TRBV6-2/TRBV6-3	TRBJ1-1	TRBD1	many	TGTGCCAGCACCATCCAGGGGGCGAACACTGAAGCTTTCTTT	CASTIQGANTEAFF
TRBV29-1	TRBJ2-5	TRBD1	-	TGCAGCGTTGAAGCCGGACAGGGGCACCAAGAGACCCAGTACTTC	CSVEAGQGHQETQYF
TRBV9	TRBJ2-3	-	few	TGTGCCAGCAGCTTCCGGGCCGCAAACGGGGCAGATACGCAGTATTTT	CASSFRAANGADTQYF
TRBV6-6	TRBJ1-4	-	-	TGTGCCAGCAGCCCCTCTCTCCATGAAAAACTGTTTTTT	CASSPSLHEKLFF
TRBV5-4	TRBJ2-5	TRBD1	few	TGTGCCAGCAGCTCAAGCTTCCGGGACAGGAAAGAGACCCAGTACTTC	CASSSSFRDRKETQYF
TRBV5-1	TRBJ1-6	TRBD1	-	TGCGCCAGCAGCTTGGAAGGGGGCGCGAGTAATTCACCCCTCCACTTT	CASSLEGGASNSPLHF
TRBV4-1	TRBJ1-1	-	few	TGCGCCAGCAGCCAAGGGGGCTCAAACACTGAAGCTTTCTTT	CASSQGGSNTEAFF
TRBV5-6	TRBJ1-3	-	many	TGTGCCAGCAGCTCGGGACGGCGAAACACCATATATTTT	CASSSGRRNTIYF
TRBV3-1	TRBJ2-7	TRBD2	-	TGTGCCAGCAGCCGAGGGACTAGCGGACCCTACGAGCAGTACTTC	CASSRGTSGPYEQYF
TRBV29-1	TRBJ1-2	-	few	TGCAGCGTTGAACAGACAACGGGCGGCTACACCTTC	CSVEQTTGGYTF
TRBV6-6	TRBJ1-5	-	many	TGTGCCAGCGGCCCAGCTCAGCCCCAGCATTTT	CASGPAQPQHF
TRBV12-3/TRBV12-4	TRBJ2-2	-	few	TGTGCCAGCAGTTGGAAGGGGGGGAGCACCGGGGAGCTGTTTTTT	CASSWKGGSTGELFF
TRBV2	TRBJ1-2	-	few	TGTGCCAGCAGTGTACAGGGTGACGGTGGCTACACCTTC	CASSVQGDGGYTF
TRBV6-5	TRBJ1-2	TRBD1	-	TGTGCCAGCAGTATAGGACAGGTCTATGGCTACACCTTC	CASSIGQVYGYTF
TRBV6-5	TRBJ1-6	-	-	TGTGCCAGCAGTTGGACAGTAAATAATTCACCCCTCCACTTT	CASSWTVNNSPLHF
TRBV9	TRBJ1-2	-	-	TGTGCCAGCAGCGCATCCACAGACTATGGCTACACCTTC	CASSASTDYGYTF
TRBV7-3	TRBJ1-1	-	many	TGTGCCAGCAGCTTGTCACATGGGAACACTGAAGCTTTCTTT	CASSLSHGNTEAFF
TRBV15	TRBJ2-5	-	few	TGTGCCACCAGCAGAGATCAAGGGACCGAAGAGACCCAGTACTTC	CATSRDQGTEETQYF
TRBV5-1	TRBJ1-2	TRBD1	-	TGCGCCAGCAGCGGGACAGGAAACTATGGCTACACCTTC	CASSGTGNYGYTF
TRBV7-6	TRBJ2-3	-	few	TGTGCCAGCAGCTTAGCAGGGGGGGCCGTGGATACGCAGTATTTT	CASSLAGGAVDTQYF